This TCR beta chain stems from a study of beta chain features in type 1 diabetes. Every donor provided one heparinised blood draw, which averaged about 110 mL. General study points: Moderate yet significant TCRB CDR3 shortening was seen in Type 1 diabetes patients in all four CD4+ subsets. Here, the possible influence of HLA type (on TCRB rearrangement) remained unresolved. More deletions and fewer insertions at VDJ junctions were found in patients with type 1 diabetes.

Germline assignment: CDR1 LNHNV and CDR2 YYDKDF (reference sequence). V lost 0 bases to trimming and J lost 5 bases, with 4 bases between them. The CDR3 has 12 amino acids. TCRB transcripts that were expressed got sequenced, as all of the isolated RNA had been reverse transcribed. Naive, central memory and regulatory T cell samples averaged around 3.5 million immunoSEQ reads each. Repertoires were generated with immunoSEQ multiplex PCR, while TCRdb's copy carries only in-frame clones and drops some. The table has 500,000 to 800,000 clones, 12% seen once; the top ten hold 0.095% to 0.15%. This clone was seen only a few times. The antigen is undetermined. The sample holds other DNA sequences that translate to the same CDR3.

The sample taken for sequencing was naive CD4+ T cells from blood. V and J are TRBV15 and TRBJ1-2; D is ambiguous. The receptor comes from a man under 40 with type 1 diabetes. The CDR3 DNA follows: TGTGCCACCAGCAGAGATGATTATGGCTACACCTTC. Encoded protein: CATSRDDYGYTF.